A single sample gave rise to the 20 T cell receptor beta chains below, sequenced in a study of cytomegalovirus exposure and HLA in healthy donors. With 60 Vbeta and 13 Jbeta primers, the PCR was carried out. Generated by immunoSEQ multiplex PCR, the TCRdb table keeps only in-frame clones and is missing some. The sample contains approximately 120,000 clones, around four fifths of which appear only once. Sequenced sample: PBMCs. Source of these receptors: a woman aged 45-65 years in good health and CMV-seropositive.

This clone was seen a handful of times. The J gene is TRBJ1-5, the V gene TRBV2, with a weak D call TRBD1 (6 bases). The CDR3 spans 14 residues. Germline V CDR1 and CDR2: SNHLY, FYNNEI. V lost 7 bases and J lost 9, with 19 bases in between. CDR3 nucleotide sequence: TGTGCCAGCACCCAAGGGGGGGGAGTTCGGCCCCAGCATTTT. Translation: CASTQGGGVRPQHF.

This clone was counted between two and nine times. This sequence joins TRBV2 and TRBJ2-3; D remains ambiguous. The CDR3 runs 13 residues. Trimming pared 4 bases from V and 4 bases from J, leaving 9 bases between. Germline assignment: CDR1 SNHLY and CDR2 FYNNEI. CDR3 in DNA: TGTGCCAGCAGTGTAGAAGCTGCAGATACGCAGTATTTT. As protein: CASSVEAADTQYF.

This clone was seen a few times. V and J are TRBV5-5 and TRBJ1-1, with a tentative D call TRBD1 (5 bases). Germline V lookup: CDR1 SGHKS, CDR2 YYEKEE (reference sequence). Trimming removed 2 bases from V and 0 bases from J, with 8 bases in between. This CDR3 comprises 14 residues. The CDR3 DNA reads as TGTGCCAGCAGCTTAGACAGCATGAACACTGAAGCTTTCTTT. Translated: CASSLDSMNTEAFF.

This chain links TRBV7-2 with TRBJ2-7; 11 bases align to TRBD1. The trim removed 5 bases at V and 5 bases at J, leaving 5 bases unmatched. In germline, CDR1 is SGHTA, CDR2 FQGNSA. This CDR3 is 14 amino acids long. The DNA for the CDR3 is TGTGCCAGCAGCCGAGGACAGGGGGCGGACGAGCAGTACTTC. Translated: CASSRGQGADEQYF.

The chain carries TRBV2 and TRBJ1-4; 11 positions match TRBD1. The junction had 7 bases not matched to a gene; V was cut back by 6 bases and J by 7 bases. The germline CDR1 and CDR2 sequences are SNHLY and FYNNEI. The CDR3 extends over 15 amino acids. In DNA form, the CDR3 reads TGTGCCAGCAGGGGGACAGGGGGGCCGGGTGAAAAACTGTTTTTT. This codes for CASRGTGGPGEKLFF.

This clone was seen once. V and J are TRBV10-3 and TRBJ1-5, with TRBD1 matching 7 bases. Trimming at V came to 2 bases and at J to 11 bases, leaving 6 bases not matched to a gene. CDR1 is ENHRY and CDR2 is SYGVKD in the germline V gene. The CDR3 spans 13 residues. This chain's CDR3 is CAISEDRVGTQHF. CDR3 DNA sequence: TGTGCCATCAGTGAGGACAGGGTAGGGACCCAGCATTTT.

The V call is TRBV6-6, the J call TRBJ2-7; 9 bases are a match to TRBD1. Trimming at V came to 4 bases and at J to 2 bases, leaving 0 bases not matched to a gene. Per the germline V gene, CDR1 is MNHNY and CDR2 is SVGAGI (reference sequence). CDR3 length: 13 amino acids. The CDR3 DNA is TGTGCCAGCAGTTGGGACAGGGCCTACGAGCAGTACTTC. This sequence encodes CASSWDRAYEQYF.

The chain recombines TRBV21-1 with TRBJ2-5; TRBD1 reflects the table's D call only, with no check against the DNA. TRBV21-1 is a documented pseudogene. CDR3 length equals 21 residues. The DNA for the CDR3 is TGTGCCAGCAGCGGGGATTGGGTTGGTTGCCACCCCGGGACAAAACTAGAGACCCAGTACTTC. It is translated as CASSGDWVGCHPGTKLETQYF.

The chain employs TRBV2 and TRBJ2-7; D may be TRBD2 (5 bases). Germline CDR1 and CDR2: SNHLY and FYNNEI. Trimming cost V 7 bases and J 3 bases, with 10 bases left between them. The CDR3 covers 12 residues. CDR3: CASIERNYEQYF. CDR3 bases: TGTGCCAGCATAGAGCGGAACTACGAGCAGTACTTC.

The chain uses TRBV5-1 and TRBJ1-1, with a tentative D call TRBD1 (5 bases). The germline V gene encodes CDR1 SGHRS and CDR2 YFSETQ. CDR3 length: 15 amino acids. The V gene lost 4 bases and the J gene lost 1 base, with 14 bases spanning the gap. The chain's CDR3 is CASSPRAGGNTEAFF. Here the CDR3 DNA reads TGCGCCAGCAGCCCTCGTGCGGGGGGGAACACTGAAGCTTTCTTT.

The rearrangement links TRBV4-3 to TRBJ1-5; 9 bases align to TRBD1. Germline CDR1 is LGHNA and CDR2 is YSLEER. CDR3 length: 15 amino acids. The V gene end was trimmed by 1 base and the J gene end by 5 bases; junction bases not matched to a gene: 3. CDR3 region: CASSQGTGDDQPQHF. The CDR3 bases are TGCGCCAGCAGCCAAGGGACAGGGGACGATCAGCCCCAGCATTTT.

The chain couples TRBV10-3 to TRBJ1-1; D is undetermined. Per the germline V gene, CDR1 is ENHRY and CDR2 is SYGVKD. The CDR3 has 13 amino acids. V lost 0 bases and J 10 bases, leaving 12 bases between the germline ends. DNA of the CDR3: TGTGCCATCAGTGAGTCCCTTACAGTGGGAGCTTTCTTT. This sequence encodes CAISESLTVGAFF.

In this sample, this clone turned up a few times. The chain carries TRBV7-2 and TRBJ2-1; a possible D gene is TRBD2 (5 bases). Germline V gene lookup returns CDR1 SGHTA and CDR2 FQGNSA. Trimming removed 3 bases from V and 5 bases from J, with 8 bases in between. The CDR3 length is 13 residues. Written as DNA, the CDR3 is TGTGCCAGCAGCTTCGGACTCAACAATGAGCAGTTCTTC. Its translation is CASSFGLNNEQFF.

The chain couples TRBV5-6 to TRBJ1-1; 10 bases agree with TRBD1. This CDR3 is 14 amino acids long. The V and J ends lost 0 bases and 6 bases, in that order; junction bases with no gene match: 2. The germline CDR1 and CDR2 sequences are SGHDT and YYEEEE. CDR3 in DNA: TGTGCCAGCAGCTTGGTTGGACAGGGGGCTGAAGCTTTCTTT. Protein sequence: CASSLVGQGAEAFF.

V usage is TRBV7-3 and J usage is TRBJ2-5; 9 bases map to TRBD2. J lost 2 bases, V lost 10 bases, and 20 bases had no gene match. CDR3 length equals 18 residues. The germline CDR1 and CDR2 sequences are SGHTA and FQGTGA. The CDR3 here is CATTAGAGGQLRQETQYF. The DNA for the CDR3 is TGTGCCACCACCGCGGGAGCGGGAGGACAATTACGACAAGAGACCCAGTACTTC.

For this clone: An end of the junction differs from the germline gene, which may be a read error. V gene TRBV7-2 combines with J gene TRBJ1-2; D may be TRBD1 (5 bases). The germline V gene encodes CDR1 SGHTA and CDR2 FQGNSA. The CDR3 is 13 amino acids. DNA of the CDR3: TGTGCCAGCAGCCTAGCGGGGGGAGCTGGCTACACCTTC. Translating gives CASSLAGGAGYTF.

The gene calls are TRBV19 and TRBJ2-7; possible D gene TRBD1, 6 bases. The V gene's germline CDR1 is LNHDA and CDR2 SQIVND (reference sequence). Trimming pared 5 bases from V and 5 bases from J, leaving 25 bases between. The CDR3 sequence is 17 residues long. The CDR3 region is CASSSLTPDRLLNEQYF. For the CDR3, the DNA is TGTGCCAGTAGTTCCTTGACCCCAGACAGGCTACTAAACGAGCAGTACTTC.

The V gene is TRBV11-1, the J gene TRBJ2-7; possibly TRBD2 for D (5 bases). Trimming shortened V by 4 bases and J by 2 bases, and 12 bases separated the two germline ends. The CDR3 extends over 14 amino acids. Germline CDR1 is SGHAT and CDR2 is FQDESV (reference sequence). This CDR3 reads CASSSNLLAYEQYF. CDR3 DNA sequence: TGTGCCAGCAGCTCCAATTTACTAGCCTACGAGCAGTACTTC. The whole variable domain, remainder taken from reference TRBV11-1 and TRBJ2-7, is EAEVAQSPRYKITEKSQAVAFWCDPISGHATLYWYRQILGQGPELLVQFQDESVVDDSQLPKDRFSAERLKGVDSTLKIQPAELGDSAMYLCASSSNLLAYEQYFGPGTRLTVT.

This sequence joins TRBV6-4 and TRBJ2-1, with 10 bases fitting TRBD2. There are 14 residues in the CDR3. Germline CDR1 reads MRHNA; CDR2 reads SNTAGT. The V and J ends lost 10 bases and 3 bases, in that order; junction bases with no gene match: 6. CDR3 nucleotides: TGTGCCACCTGGACTAGCGGAAGCTACAATGAGCAGTTCTTC. It is translated as CATWTSGSYNEQFF.

This clone was seen a handful of times. The J gene is TRBJ2-5, the V gene TRBV4-2; TRBD2 agrees at 10 bases. Germline loops: CDR1 LGHNA, CDR2 YNFKEQ. V lost 1 base and J lost 2; bases outside the gene matches: 10. The CDR3 contains 18 residues. In DNA, the CDR3 is TGTGCCAGCAGCCAAGTAGGCAGAGAGCGGGGGGGACAAGAGACCCAGTACTTC. This translates into CASSQVGRERGGQETQYF.